Ten or more counts support the clone carrying this T cell receptor beta chain. Its antigen is still unknown. TCRdb analysed the 5' RACE reads with MiXCR anew, one entry per CDR3 protein. Of about 240,000 distinct CDR3 sequences in the sample, roughly 12% were seen once. This specimen comes from a study of identical twins. Study conclusions and caveats: Analyses based on zero insertions could be partly confounded by invariant MAIT and iNKT cells. Beta out-of-frame sequences displayed a weaker excess of sharing between twins.

These data also formed part of another study, on yellow fever vaccine responses in identical twins.

The sequence was collected from a woman aged 18-29 years in good health. Sample: memory (CD45RO+) T cells sorted from blood.

This chain's CDR3 is CASSSVAGAQETQYF. In DNA form, the CDR3 reads TGTGCCAGCAGTTCCGTAGCGGGGGCTCAAGAGACCCAGTACTTC. The chain uses TRBV27 and TRBJ2-5, with 9 bases matching TRBD2. This CDR3 has 15 amino acids. V lost 4 bases and J lost 2; bases outside the gene matches: 5. Germline V gene data show CDR1 as MNHEY and CDR2 as SMNVEV (reference sequence).